Many counts were recorded for the clone carrying this T cell receptor (beta chain). Its antigen is as yet unknown. Each CDR3 protein gets one entry after TCRdb re-called the reads with MiXCR. The table includes approximately 280,000 distinct CDR3 sequences, 20% to 25% detected once. These data belong to a study of T cell repertoires in cytomegalovirus infection. General study results and limits: Ex vivo responses were dominated by HLA-C-restricted CMV-specific TCR beta clonotypes. Totalled public TCR beta family frequency picked out people who carried CMV plus the relevant HLA.

Germline assignment: CDR1 SEHNR and CDR2 FQNEAQ (reference sequence). This CDR3 region has 16 residues. The V gene end was trimmed by 5 bases and the J gene end by 4 bases; junction bases not matched to a gene: 10. The TCR originated in a human donor in good health (CMV status not recorded). Some clones in this sample may be carry-over from other donors' samples. This sequence joins TRBV7-9 and TRBJ2-2; 7 positions agree with TRBD2. Sequenced here: cultured PBMCs, sampled from culture after CMV antigen stimulation. The CDR3 is CASSLPRGLSTGELFF. The CDR3 DNA is TGTGCCAGCAGCCTGCCTCGGGGACTAAGCACCGGGGAGCTGTTTTTT.